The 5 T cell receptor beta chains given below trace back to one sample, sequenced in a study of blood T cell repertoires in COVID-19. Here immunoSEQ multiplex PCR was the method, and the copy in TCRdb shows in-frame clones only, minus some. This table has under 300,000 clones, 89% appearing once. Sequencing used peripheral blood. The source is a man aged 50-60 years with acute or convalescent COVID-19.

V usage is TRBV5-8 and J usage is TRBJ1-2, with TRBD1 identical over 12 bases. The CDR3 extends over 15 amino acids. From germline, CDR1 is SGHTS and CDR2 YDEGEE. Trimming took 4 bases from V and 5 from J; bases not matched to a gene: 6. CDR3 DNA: TGTGCCAGCAGCATCGGGACAGGGGGCTGGTATGGCTACACCTTC. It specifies CASSIGTGGWYGYTF.

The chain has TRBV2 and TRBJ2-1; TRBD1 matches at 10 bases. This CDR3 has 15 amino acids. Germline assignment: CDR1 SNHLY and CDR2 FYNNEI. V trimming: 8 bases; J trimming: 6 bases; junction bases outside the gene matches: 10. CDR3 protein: CASVPGTGVFNEQFF. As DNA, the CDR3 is TGTGCCAGCGTCCCCGGGACAGGGGTTTTCAATGAGCAGTTCTTC.

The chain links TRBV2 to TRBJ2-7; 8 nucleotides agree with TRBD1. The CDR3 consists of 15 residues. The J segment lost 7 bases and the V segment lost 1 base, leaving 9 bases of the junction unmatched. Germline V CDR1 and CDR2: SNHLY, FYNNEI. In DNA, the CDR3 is TGTGCCAGCAGTGAAGGTGTCAGGGGGCGAGGGGAGCAGTACTTC. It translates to CASSEGVRGRGEQYF.

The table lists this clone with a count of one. The CDR3 bases are TGTGCCACCAGTGATACCCGAACTAGCGGGGGGGGAGATACGCAGTATTTT. This codes for CATSDTRTSGGGDTQYF. V and J are TRBV24-1 and TRBJ2-3, with 13 bases aligning to TRBD2. With 3 bases clipped from V and 5 bases from J, the junction kept 7 bases outside the gene matches. This CDR3 region has 17 residues. The germline gives CDR1 KGHDR, CDR2 SFDVKD.

CDR3 nucleotides: TGTGCCAGCAGCGTAGGGACTAGCGGGGGCGAAAATGAGCAGTTCTTC. It yields the protein CASSVGTSGGENEQFF. The V call is TRBV9, the J call TRBJ2-1, with 13 bases fitting TRBD2. The germline CDR1 and CDR2 sequences are SGDLS and YYNGEE. The CDR3 is 16 amino acids. Trimming took 0 bases from V and 7 from J; bases not matched to a gene: 4.